This is a list of T cell receptor beta chains from one sample in a study of TIL therapy for anti-PD-1-resistant metastatic lung cancer. The table came from immunoSEQ multiplex PCR; TCRdb's copy has only in-frame clones and leaves some out. The sample lists roughly 60,000 clones; about 70% were seen once. This material consisted of blood, taken at baseline. These receptors came from a person aged 25-85 years with non-small cell lung cancer. CDR3s include the opening cysteine and the closing phenylalanine or tryptophan. A D gene is named only where the DNA matches it firmly. Only part of the rows carry a size: once, few, many, or a class if the clone is expanded.

J	D	V	size	CDR3
TRBJ1-5	-	TRBV6-5	-	CASSGPDSNQPQHF
TRBJ2-1	-	TRBV7-9	-	CASSPRMYNEQFF
TRBJ2-1	TRBD1	TRBV28	-	CASRIDRGKYNEQFF
TRBJ2-4	-	TRBV11-2	-	CASRRLAKNIQYF
TRBJ2-2	-	TRBV11-3	-	CASRSGGSAGELFF
TRBJ1-4	-	TRBV9	-	CASSGGAGADEKLFF
TRBJ1-5	-	TRBV7-2	-	CASSLVRNNQPQHF
TRBJ1-2	-	TRBV7-2	-	CASSPPTGGYTF
TRBJ1-1	TRBD1	TRBV5-1	few	CASSKDRVSTEAFF
TRBJ1-1	-	TRBV19	-	CASSIGRLQAFF
TRBJ1-5	-	TRBV6-6	-	CASHQGNQPQHF
TRBJ1-1	-	TRBV6-1	-	CASSPGRQGGTEAFF
TRBJ2-7	-	TRBV30	-	CAWSGDGEQYF
TRBJ2-4	-	TRBV4-1	medium-sized	CASSPEIWGAKNIQYF
TRBJ1-2	-	TRBV19	once	CASSLHSEGGRSGYTF
TRBJ2-2	-	TRBV7-3	-	CASRLLYTGELFF
TRBJ2-1	-	TRBV2	-	CASSGTGRGSYNEQFF
TRBJ1-1	-	TRBV19	once	CASRRGTEAFF
TRBJ2-7	-	TRBV6-1	-	CASSSGGPYEQYF